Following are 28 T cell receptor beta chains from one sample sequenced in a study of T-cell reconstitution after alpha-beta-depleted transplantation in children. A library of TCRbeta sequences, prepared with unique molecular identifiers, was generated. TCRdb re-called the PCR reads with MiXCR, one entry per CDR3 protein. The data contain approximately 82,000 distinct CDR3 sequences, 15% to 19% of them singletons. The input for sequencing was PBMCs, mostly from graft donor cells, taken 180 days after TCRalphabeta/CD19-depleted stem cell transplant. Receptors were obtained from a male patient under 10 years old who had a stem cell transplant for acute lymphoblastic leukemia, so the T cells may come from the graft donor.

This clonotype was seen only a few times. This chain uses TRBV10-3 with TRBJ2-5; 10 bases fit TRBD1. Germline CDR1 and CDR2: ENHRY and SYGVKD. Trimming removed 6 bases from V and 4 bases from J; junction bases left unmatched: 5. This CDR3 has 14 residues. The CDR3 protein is CAISLRTGGETQYF. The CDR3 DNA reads TGTGCCATCAGCCTCAGGACAGGGGGAGAGACCCAGTACTTC.

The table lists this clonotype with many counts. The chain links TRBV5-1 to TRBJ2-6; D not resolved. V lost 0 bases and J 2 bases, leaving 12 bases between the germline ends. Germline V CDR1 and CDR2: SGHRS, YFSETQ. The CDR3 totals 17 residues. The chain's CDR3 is CASSLVPIDPGANVLTF. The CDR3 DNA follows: TGCGCCAGCAGCTTGGTACCTATTGACCCTGGGGCCAACGTCCTGACTTTC.

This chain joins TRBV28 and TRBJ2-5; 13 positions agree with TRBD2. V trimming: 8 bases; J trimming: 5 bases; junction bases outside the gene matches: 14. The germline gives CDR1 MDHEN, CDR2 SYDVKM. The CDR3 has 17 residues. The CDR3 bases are TGTGCCAGCCGGTCTGTCAGAGGACTAGCGGGAGAGGAGACCCAGTACTTC. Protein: CASRSVRGLAGEETQYF.

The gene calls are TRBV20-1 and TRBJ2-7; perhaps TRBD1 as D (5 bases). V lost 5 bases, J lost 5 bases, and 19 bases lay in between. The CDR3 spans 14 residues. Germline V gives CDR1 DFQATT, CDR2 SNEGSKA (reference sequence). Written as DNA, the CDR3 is TGCAGTGCTGCCCCAGTCAGGGTTAGGAACGAGCAGTACTTC. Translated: CSAAPVRVRNEQYF.

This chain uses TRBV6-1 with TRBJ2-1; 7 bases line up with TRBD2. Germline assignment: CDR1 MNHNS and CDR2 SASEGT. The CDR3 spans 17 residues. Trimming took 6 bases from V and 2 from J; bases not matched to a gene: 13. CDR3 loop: CASSPDVGGGAYNEQFF. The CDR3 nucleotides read TGTGCCAGCAGCCCGGACGTTGGGGGGGGAGCCTACAATGAGCAGTTCTTC.

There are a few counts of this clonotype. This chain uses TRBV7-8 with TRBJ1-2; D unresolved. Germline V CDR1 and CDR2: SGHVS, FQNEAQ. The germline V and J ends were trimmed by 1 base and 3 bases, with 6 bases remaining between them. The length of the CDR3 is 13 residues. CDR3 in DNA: TGTGCCAGCAGCTTAGAGGCAGACTATGGCTACACCTTC. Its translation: CASSLEADYGYTF.

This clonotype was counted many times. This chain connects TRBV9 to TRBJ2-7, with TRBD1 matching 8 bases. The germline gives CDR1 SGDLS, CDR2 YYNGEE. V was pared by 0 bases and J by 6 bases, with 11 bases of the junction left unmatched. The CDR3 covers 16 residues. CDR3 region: CASSVADRVHRGEQYF. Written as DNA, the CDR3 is TGTGCCAGCAGCGTAGCGGACAGGGTCCATCGGGGCGAGCAGTACTTC.

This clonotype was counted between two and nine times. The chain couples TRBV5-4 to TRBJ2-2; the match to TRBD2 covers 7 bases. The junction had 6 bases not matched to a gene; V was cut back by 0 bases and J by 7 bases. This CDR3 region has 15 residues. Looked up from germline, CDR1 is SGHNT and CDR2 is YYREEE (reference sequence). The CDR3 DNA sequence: TGTGCCAGCAGCTTGGCGGGGGGAAGTTACGGGGAGCTGTTTTTT. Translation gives CASSLAGGSYGELFF.

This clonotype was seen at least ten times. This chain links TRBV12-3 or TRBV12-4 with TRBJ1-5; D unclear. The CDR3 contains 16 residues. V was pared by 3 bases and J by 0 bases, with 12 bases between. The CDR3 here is CASSFLGLYSNQPQHF. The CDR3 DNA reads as TGTGCCAGCAGTTTTTTGGGGTTATATAGCAATCAGCCCCAGCATTTT.

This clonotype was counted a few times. CDR3: CASSGKGQSKNTEAFF. The CDR3 nucleotides are TGCGCCAGCAGCGGAAAGGGACAGAGCAAGAACACTGAAGCTTTCTTT. The chain uses TRBV5-1 and TRBJ1-1; 7 nucleotides match TRBD1. V shed 4 bases and J 1 base; nucleotides not matched to a gene: 10. This CDR3 has 16 amino acids. Looked up from germline, CDR1 is SGHRS and CDR2 is YFSETQ.

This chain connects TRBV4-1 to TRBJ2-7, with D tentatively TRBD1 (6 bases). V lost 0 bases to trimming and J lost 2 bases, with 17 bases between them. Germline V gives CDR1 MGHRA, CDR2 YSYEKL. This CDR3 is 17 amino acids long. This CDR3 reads CASSQDKWAGATYEQYF. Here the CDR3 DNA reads TGCGCCAGCAGCCAAGATAAGTGGGCAGGGGCTACCTACGAGCAGTACTTC.

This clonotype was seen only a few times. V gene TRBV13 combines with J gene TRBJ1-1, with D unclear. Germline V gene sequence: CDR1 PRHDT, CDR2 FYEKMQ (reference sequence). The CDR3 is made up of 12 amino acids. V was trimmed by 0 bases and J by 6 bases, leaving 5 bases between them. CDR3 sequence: CASSLGFAEAFF. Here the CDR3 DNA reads TGTGCCAGCAGCTTAGGATTCGCTGAAGCTTTCTTT.

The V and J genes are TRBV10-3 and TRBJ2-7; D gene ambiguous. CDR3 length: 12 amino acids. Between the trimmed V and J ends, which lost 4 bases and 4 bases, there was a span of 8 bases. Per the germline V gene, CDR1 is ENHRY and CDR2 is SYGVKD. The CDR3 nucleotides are TGTGCCATCAGTGTCGTGGGATACGAGCAGTACTTC. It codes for CAISVVGYEQYF.

The CDR3 loop is CASSGTQNTEAFF. The CDR3 region has the DNA TGTGCCAGCAGTGGGACACAGAACACTGAAGCTTTCTTT. The chain has TRBV25-1 and TRBJ1-1, with D perhaps matching TRBD1 (5 bases). This CDR3 comprises 13 residues. CDR1 and CDR2 from the germline V gene are MGHDK and SYGVNS. Trimming removed 4 bases from V and 1 base from J, with 7 bases in between.

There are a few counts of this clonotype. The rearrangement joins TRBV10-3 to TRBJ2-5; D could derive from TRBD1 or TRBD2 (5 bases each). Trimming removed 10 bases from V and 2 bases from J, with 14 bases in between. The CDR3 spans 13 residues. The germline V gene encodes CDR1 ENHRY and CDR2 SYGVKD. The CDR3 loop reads CARTRGLQETQYF. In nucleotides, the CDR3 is TGTGCCAGAACCCGGGGCCTTCAAGAGACCCAGTACTTC.

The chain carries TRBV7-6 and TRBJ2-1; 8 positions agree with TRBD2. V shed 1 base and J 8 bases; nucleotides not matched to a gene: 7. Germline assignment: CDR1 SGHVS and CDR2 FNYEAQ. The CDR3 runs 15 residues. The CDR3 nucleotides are TGTGCCAGCAGCTTAGTCGGGGGGGCCTTTGATGAGCAGTTCTTC. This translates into CASSLVGGAFDEQFF.

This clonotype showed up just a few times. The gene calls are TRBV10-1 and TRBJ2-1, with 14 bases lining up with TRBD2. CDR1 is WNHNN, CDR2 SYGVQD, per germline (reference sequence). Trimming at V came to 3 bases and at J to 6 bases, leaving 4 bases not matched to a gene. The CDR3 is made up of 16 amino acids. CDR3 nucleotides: TGCGCCAGCAGTGACCCTGGACTAGCGGGGGGCAATGAGCAGTTCTTC. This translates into CASSDPGLAGGNEQFF.

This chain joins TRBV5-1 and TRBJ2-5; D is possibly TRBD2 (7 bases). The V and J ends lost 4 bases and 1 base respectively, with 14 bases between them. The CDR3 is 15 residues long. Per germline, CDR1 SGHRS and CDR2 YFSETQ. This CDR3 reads CASSLGQRGQETQYF. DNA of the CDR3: TGCGCCAGCAGCCTCGGACAGCGGGGCCAAGAGACCCAGTACTTC.

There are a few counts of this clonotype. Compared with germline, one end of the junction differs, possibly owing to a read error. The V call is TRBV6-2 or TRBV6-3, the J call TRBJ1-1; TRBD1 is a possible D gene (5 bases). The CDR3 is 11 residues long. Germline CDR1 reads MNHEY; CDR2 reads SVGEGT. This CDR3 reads CASSYGAAFLF. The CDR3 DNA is TGTGCCAGCAGTTACGGGGCAGCTTTTCTTTTC.

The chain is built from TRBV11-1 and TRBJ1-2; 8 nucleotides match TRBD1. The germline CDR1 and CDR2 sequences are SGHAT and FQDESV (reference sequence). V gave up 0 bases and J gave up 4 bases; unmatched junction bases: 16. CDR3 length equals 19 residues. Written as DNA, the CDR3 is TGTGCCAGCAGCTTAGCCAGGGGAGGCGGGACAGGAAAATTCTATGGCTACACCTTC. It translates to CASSLARGGGTGKFYGYTF. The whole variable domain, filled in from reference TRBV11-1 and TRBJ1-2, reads EAEVAQSPRYKITEKSQAVAFWCDPISGHATLYWYRQILGQGPELLVQFQDESVVDDSQLPKDRFSAERLKGVDSTLKIQPAELGDSAMYLCASSLARGGGTGKFYGYTFGSGTRLTVV.

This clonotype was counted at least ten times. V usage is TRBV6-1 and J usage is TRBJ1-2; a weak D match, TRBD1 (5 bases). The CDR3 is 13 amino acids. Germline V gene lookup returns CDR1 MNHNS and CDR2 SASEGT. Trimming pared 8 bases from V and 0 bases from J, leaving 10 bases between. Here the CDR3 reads CASAGHTNYGYTF. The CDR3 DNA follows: TGTGCCAGCGCTGGACATACTAACTATGGCTACACCTTC.

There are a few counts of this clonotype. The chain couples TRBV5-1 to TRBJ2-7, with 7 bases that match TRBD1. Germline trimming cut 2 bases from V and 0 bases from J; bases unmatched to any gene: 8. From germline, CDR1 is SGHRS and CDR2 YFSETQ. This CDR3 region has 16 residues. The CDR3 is CASSFTGAIPSYEQYF. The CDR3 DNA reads TGCGCCAGCAGCTTTACAGGGGCTATTCCCTCCTACGAGCAGTACTTC.

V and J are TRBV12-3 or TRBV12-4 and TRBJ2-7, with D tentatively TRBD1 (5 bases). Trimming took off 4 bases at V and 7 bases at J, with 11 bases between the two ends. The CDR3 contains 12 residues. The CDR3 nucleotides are TGTGCCAGCAGTTCATCAAGGGGAGAGCAGTACTTC. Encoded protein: CASSSSRGEQYF.

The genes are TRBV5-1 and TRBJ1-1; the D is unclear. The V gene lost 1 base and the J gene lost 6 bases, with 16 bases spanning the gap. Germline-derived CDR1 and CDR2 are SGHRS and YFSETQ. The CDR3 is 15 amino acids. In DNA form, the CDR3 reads TGCGCCAGCAGCTTGCAGGCCTCCATGGCAGCTGAAGCTTTCTTT. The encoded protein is CASSLQASMAAEAFF.

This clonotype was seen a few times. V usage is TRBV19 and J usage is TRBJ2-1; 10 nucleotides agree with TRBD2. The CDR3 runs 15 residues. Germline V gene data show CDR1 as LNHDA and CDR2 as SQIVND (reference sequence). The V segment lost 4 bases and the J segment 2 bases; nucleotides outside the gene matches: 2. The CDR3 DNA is TGTGCCAGTAGTACAGCGGGGGGGGCCTACAATGAGCAGTTCTTC. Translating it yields CASSTAGGAYNEQFF.

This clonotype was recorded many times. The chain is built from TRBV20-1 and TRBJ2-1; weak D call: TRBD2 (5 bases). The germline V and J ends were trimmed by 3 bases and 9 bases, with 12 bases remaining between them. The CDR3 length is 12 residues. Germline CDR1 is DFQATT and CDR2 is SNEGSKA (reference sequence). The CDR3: CSASRLASEQFF. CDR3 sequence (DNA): TGCAGTGCTAGTCGCCTAGCAAGTGAGCAGTTCTTC.

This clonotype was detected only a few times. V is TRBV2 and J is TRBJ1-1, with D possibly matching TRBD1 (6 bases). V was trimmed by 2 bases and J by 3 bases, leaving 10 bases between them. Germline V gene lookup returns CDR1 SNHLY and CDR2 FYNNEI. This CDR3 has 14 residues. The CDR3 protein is CASSERTAYTEAFF. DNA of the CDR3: TGTGCCAGCAGTGAAAGGACAGCCTACACTGAAGCTTTCTTT.

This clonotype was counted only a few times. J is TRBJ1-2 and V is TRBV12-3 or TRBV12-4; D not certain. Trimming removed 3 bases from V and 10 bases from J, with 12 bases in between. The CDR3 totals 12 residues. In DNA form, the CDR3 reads TGTGCCAGCAGTTTCGTGCGCTCCTTCTACACCTTC. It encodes CASSFVRSFYTF.